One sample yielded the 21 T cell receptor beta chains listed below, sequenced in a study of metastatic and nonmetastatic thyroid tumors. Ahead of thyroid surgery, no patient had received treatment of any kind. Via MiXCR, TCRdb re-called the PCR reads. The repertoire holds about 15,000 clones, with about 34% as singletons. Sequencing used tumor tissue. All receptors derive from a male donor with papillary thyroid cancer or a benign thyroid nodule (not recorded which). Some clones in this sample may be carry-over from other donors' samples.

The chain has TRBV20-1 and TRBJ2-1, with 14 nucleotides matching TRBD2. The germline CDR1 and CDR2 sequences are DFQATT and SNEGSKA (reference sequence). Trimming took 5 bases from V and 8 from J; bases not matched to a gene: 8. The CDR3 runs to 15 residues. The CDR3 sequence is CSADNGLAGGDEQFF. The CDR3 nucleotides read TGCAGTGCTGATAACGGACTAGCGGGAGGCGATGAGCAGTTCTTC.

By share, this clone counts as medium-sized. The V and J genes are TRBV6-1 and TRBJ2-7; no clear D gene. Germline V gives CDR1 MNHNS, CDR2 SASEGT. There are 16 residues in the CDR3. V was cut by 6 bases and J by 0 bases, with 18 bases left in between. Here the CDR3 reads CASSTGPHGSSYEQYF. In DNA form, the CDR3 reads TGTGCCAGCAGCACCGGACCTCACGGCTCCTCCTACGAGCAGTACTTC.

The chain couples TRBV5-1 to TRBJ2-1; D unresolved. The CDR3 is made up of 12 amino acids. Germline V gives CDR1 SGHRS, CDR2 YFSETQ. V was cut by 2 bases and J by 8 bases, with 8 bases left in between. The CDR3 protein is CASSLGFDEQFF. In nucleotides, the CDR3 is TGCGCCAGCAGCTTAGGCTTCGATGAGCAGTTCTTC.

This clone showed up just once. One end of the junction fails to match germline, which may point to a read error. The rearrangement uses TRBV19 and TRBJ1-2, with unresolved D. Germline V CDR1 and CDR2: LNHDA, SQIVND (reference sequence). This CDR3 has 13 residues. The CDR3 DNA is TGTGCCAGTAGCACTATACAGTGGGATGGATACACATTC. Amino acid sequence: CASSTIQWDGYTF.

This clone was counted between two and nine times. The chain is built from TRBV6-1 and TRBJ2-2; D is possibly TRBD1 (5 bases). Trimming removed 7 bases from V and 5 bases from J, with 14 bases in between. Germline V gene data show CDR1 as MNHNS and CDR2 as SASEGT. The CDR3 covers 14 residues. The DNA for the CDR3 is TGTGCCAGCAAAGGGGCAGGGCGTACCGGGGAGCTGTTTTTT. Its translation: CASKGAGRTGELFF.

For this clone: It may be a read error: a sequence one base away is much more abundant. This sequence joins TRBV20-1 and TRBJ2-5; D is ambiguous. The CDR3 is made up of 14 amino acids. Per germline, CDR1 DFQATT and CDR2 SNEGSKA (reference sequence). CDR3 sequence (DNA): TGCAGTGCTAGAGCCCCAAGTCACCAAGGGACCCAGTACTTC. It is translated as CSARAPSHQGTQYF.

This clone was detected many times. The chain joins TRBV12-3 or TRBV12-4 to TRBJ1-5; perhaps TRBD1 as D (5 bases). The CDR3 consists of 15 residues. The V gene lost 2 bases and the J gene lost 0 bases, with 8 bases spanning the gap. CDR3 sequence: CASSLKGLSNQPQHF. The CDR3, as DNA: TGTGCCAGCAGTTTAAAGGGGCTTAGCAATCAGCCCCAGCATTTT.

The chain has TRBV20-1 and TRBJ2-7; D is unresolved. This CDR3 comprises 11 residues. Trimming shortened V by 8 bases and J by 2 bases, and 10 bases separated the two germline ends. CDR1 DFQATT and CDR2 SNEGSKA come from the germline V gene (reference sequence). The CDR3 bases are TGCAGTTCCGGGTACACCTACGAGCAGTACTTC. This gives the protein CSSGYTYEQYF.

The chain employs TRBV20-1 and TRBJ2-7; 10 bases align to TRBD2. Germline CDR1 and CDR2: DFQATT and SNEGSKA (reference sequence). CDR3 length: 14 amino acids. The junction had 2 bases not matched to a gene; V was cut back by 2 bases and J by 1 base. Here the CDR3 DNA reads TGCAGTGCTAGACAACTAGCGGGATCCTACGAGCAGTACTTC. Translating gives CSARQLAGSYEQYF.

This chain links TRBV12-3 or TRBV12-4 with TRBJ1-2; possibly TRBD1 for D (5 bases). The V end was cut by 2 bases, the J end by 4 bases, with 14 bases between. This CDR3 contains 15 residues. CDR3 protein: CASSLNRQGGYGYTF. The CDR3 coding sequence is TGTGCCAGCAGTTTAAATCGGCAGGGCGGCTATGGCTACACCTTC.

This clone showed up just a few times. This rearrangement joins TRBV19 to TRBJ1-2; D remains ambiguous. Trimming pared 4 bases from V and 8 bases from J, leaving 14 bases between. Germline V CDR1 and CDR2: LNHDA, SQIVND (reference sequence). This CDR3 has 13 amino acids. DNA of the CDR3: TGTGCCAGTAGTAATAACATCGCACGAGGCTACACCTTC. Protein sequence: CASSNNIARGYTF.

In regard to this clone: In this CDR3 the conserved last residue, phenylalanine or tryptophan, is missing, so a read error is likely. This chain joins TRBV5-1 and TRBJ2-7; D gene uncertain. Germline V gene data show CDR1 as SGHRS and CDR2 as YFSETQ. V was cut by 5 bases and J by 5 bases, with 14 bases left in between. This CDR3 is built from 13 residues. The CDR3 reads CASRRRVGDEQYY. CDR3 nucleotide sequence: TGCGCCAGCAGGCGTCGGGTTGGGGACGAGCAGTACTAC.

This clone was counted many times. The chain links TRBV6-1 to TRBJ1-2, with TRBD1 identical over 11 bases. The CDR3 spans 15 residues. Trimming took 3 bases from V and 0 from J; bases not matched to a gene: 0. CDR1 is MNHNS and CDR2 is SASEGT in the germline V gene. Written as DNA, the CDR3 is TGTGCCAGCAGTGAGGGACAGGGGGCTAACTATGGCTACACCTTC. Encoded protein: CASSEGQGANYGYTF.

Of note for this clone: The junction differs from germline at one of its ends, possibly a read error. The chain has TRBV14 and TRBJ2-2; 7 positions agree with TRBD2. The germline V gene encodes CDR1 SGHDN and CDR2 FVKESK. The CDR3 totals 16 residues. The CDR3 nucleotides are TGTGCCATCAGCCAACTCCGGACTAGAGGCACCGGGGATCTGTTTTTT. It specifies CAISQLRTRGTGDLFF. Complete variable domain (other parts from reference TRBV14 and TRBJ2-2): EAGVTQFPSHSVIEKGQTVTLRCDPISGHDNLYWYRRVMGKEIKFLLHFVKESKQDESGMPNNRFLAERTGGTYSTLKVQPAELEDSGVYFCAISQLRTRGTGDLFFGEGSRLTVL.

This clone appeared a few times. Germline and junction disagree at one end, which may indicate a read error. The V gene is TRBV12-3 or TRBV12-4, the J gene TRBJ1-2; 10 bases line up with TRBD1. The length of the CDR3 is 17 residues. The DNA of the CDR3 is TGTGCCAGCATTTTATCGTCCTCGGACAGGGGGTCGGATGGCTACACCTTC. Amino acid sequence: CASILSSSDRGSDGYTF.

CDR3 sequence (DNA): TGCGCCAGCAGCCAAGGCGGGGGCTGGGCCGAGCAGTACTTC. Amino acid sequence: CASSQGGGWAEQYF. The chain is built from TRBV4-3 and TRBJ2-7, with D possibly matching TRBD2 (7 bases). From germline, CDR1 is LGHNA and CDR2 YSLEER. The V and J ends lost 1 base and 6 bases respectively, with 13 bases between them. The CDR3 spans 14 residues.

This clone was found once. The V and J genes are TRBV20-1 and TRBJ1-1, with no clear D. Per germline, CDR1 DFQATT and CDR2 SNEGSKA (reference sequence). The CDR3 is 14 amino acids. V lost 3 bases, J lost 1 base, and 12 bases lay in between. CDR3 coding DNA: TGCAGTGCTAGGCCCCGCGGAAGGAACACTGAAGCTTTCTTT. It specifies CSARPRGRNTEAFF.

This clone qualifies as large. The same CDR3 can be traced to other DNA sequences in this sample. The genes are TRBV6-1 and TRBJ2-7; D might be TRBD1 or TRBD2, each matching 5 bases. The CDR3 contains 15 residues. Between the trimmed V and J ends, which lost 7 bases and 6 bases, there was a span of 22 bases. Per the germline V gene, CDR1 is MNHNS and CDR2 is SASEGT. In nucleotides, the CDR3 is TGTGCCAGCACCGACCTAGGGACCGCCGGAGGCGAGCAGTACTTC. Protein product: CASTDLGTAGGEQYF.

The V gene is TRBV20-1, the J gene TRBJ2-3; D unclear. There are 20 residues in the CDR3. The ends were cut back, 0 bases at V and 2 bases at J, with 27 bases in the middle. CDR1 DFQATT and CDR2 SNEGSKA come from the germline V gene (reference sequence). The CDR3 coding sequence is TGCAGTGCTAGAGAACTCCAAACCCGCCCCGGTGTCCTATCCACAGATACGCAGTATTTT. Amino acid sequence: CSARELQTRPGVLSTDTQYF.

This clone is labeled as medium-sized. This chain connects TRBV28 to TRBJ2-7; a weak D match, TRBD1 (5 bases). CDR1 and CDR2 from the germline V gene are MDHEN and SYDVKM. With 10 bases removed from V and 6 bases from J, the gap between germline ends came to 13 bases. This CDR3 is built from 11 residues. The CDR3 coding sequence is TGTGCCACCGAAGGGGCGGTCGAGCAGTACTTC. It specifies CATEGAVEQYF.

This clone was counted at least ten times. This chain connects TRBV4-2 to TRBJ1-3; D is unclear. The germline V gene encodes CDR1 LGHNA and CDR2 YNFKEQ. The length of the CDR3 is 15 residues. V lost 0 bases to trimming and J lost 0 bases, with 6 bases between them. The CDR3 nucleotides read TGTGCCAGCAGCCAAGAAGACCGCTCTGGAAACACCATATATTTT. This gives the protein CASSQEDRSGNTIYF.